These 4 T cell receptor beta chains originate from one sample sequenced in a study of OX40 agonist ivuxolimab in advanced cancers. The library was obtained by the immunoSEQ multiplex PCR assay. Not all clones reach the TCRdb copy of this immuneACCESS table, which keeps in-frame sequences only. Checked studies attribute under half of the gap to unresolved V genes and leave the rest unexplained. The sample includes around 92,000 clones, with 85% to 95% observed a single time. The ten largest account for around 0.25% of the sample. The source was CD4+ or CD8+ T cells sorted from blood, collected in a trial of the OX40 agonist ivuxolimab. Receptor source: an adult with an advanced solid tumor such as melanoma, head and neck, liver or kidney cancer.

J is TRBJ2-7 and V is TRBV6-5; maybe TRBD2 (6 bases). CDR3 size: 15 residues. V dropped 6 bases and J dropped 1 base, with 16 bases sitting between them. The V gene's germline CDR1 is MNHEY and CDR2 SVGAGI. DNA for the CDR3: TGTGCCAGCAGGAGGGCCGGCGGGATTTCCTACGAGCAGTACGTC. Protein sequence: CASRRAGGISYEQYV.

V usage is TRBV5-5 and J usage is TRBJ2-5; no clear D. Germline assignment: CDR1 SGHKS and CDR2 YYEKEE (reference sequence). V lost 0 bases, J lost 5 bases, and 8 bases lay in between. The CDR3 extends over 13 amino acids. CDR3 region: CASSLEGSETQYF. CDR3 in DNA: TGTGCCAGCAGCTTGGAGGGATCGGAGACCCAGTACTTC. The full variable domain, its missing parts supplied by reference TRBV5-5 and TRBJ2-5, is DAGVTQSPTHLIKTRGQQVTLRCSPISGHKSVSWYQQVLGQGPQFIFQYYEKEERGRGNFPDRFSARQFPNYSSELNVNALLLGDSALYLCASSLEGSETQYFGPGTRLLVL.

The gene calls are TRBV5-1 and TRBJ2-2; D not resolved. This CDR3 spans 13 amino acids. The germline V gene has CDR1 SGHRS and CDR2 YFSETQ. Trimming removed 2 bases from V and 5 bases from J, with 7 bases in between. CDR3 in DNA: TGCGCCAGCAGCTTCCTTAATACCGGGGAGCTGTTTTTT. Residues: CASSFLNTGELFF.

The count of this clone is one. This chain joins TRBV29-1 and TRBJ1-3; D not resolved. The CDR3 spans 12 residues. V lost 4 bases, J lost 3 bases, and 7 bases lay in between. The germline V gene has CDR1 SQVTM and CDR2 ANQGSEA. This CDR3 is CSVGTSGNTIYF. CDR3 DNA: TGCAGCGTTGGCACAAGTGGAAACACCATATATTTT.